Detailed here is one TCR beta chain. Its antigen is unidentified. The junction departs from germline at one end; a sequencing error may be responsible. These data originate in a study of T cell clonotyping in hematopoietic cell transplantation. Findings and limits, study-wide: After transplant, recipient diversity fell while pathologically expanded clonotypes grew through day 180. Few recipient clonotypes overlapped donors; over 95% were de novo at given depth.

CDR1 SSHAT and CDR2 FNYEAQ come from the germline V gene (reference sequence). CDR3 length equals 16 residues. Clones were sequenced by immunoSEQ multiplex PCR, and TCRdb holds only the in-frame ones, with some missing. The sample gives roughly 37,000 clones, over 80% of which show up once; nearly 2% is in the top ten. The chain has TRBV7-7 and TRBJ2-3, with D unclear. The clonotype comes from a middle-aged woman in good health. Some clones in this sample may be carry-over from other donors' samples. The sequencing sample was made of peripheral blood mononuclear cells. CDR3 bases: TGTGCTAGCAGCCAATCCACGGGCCACAGCACAGATACGCAGTATTTT. This encodes CASSQSTGHSTDTQYF.